The next 5 T cell receptor beta chains were all read from a single sample in a study of cytomegalovirus exposure and HLA in healthy donors. Both 60 Vbeta primers and 13 Jbeta primers went into the PCR. The data were produced by immunoSEQ multiplex PCR, yet TCRdb's version contains in-frame clones alone and is incomplete. The sample contains about 130,000 clones, approximately 80% of which appear only once. Sequenced: PBMCs. The receptors were sampled from a middle-aged woman in good health and CMV-seronegative.

J is TRBJ2-7 and V is TRBV14; 7 bases are a match to TRBD2. This CDR3 is built from 14 residues. J gave up 3 bases and V 4 bases, and 6 bases lay outside the gene matches. Germline CDR1 reads SGHDN; CDR2 reads FVKESK. CDR3 nucleotide sequence: TGTGCCAGCAGCCTCTACAGCGGGAACTACGAGCAGTACTTC. This codes for CASSLYSGNYEQYF.

The rearrangement uses TRBV11-2 and TRBJ2-2; 7 nucleotides align to TRBD1. Germline values: CDR1 SGHAT, CDR2 FQNNGV. This CDR3 contains 15 residues. The junction had 4 bases not matched to a gene; V was cut back by 1 base and J by 5 bases. The CDR3 DNA sequence: TGTGCCAGCAGCTTAGTTACACAGGGGACCGGGGAGCTGTTTTTT. Its protein is CASSLVTQGTGELFF. The entire variable domain, with the rest obtained from reference TRBV11-2 and TRBJ2-2, is as follows: EAGVAQSPRYKIIEKRQSVAFWCNPISGHATLYWYQQILGQGPKLLIQFQNNGVVDDSQLPKDRFSAERLKGVDSTLKIQPAKLEDSAVYLCASSLVTQGTGELFFGEGSRLTVL.

This chain links TRBV2 with TRBJ2-2, with D tentatively TRBD1 (6 bases). Deletions cut 6 bases from V and 5 bases from J, with 16 bases between. The CDR3 covers 15 residues. Germline loops: CDR1 SNHLY, CDR2 FYNNEI. The CDR3 here is CASRQQGWGTGELFF. DNA for the CDR3: TGTGCCAGCAGGCAACAGGGTTGGGGTACCGGGGAGCTGTTTTTT.

The chain couples TRBV10-3 to TRBJ2-2; 8 bases fit TRBD1. J lost 3 bases, V lost 9 bases, and 18 bases had no gene match. The CDR3 loop spans 18 amino acids. Per germline, CDR1 ENHRY and CDR2 SYGVKD. The CDR3 reads CAILDRGKEKGDTGELFF. DNA of the CDR3: TGTGCCATTCTCGACAGGGGTAAAGAAAAGGGTGACACCGGGGAGCTGTTTTTT.

The genes are TRBV27 and TRBJ1-5; possible D gene TRBD1, 5 bases. Germline values: CDR1 MNHEY, CDR2 SMNVEV (reference sequence). The ends were cut back, 5 bases at V and 1 base at J, with 9 bases in the middle. The CDR3 length is 14 residues. Written as DNA, the CDR3 is TGTGCCAGCAGTCATACAGGAAGCAATCAGCCCCAGCATTTT. This translates into CASSHTGSNQPQHF.